These 10 T cell receptor beta chains came from one sample sequenced in a study of blood T cell repertoires in COVID-19. The table came from immunoSEQ multiplex PCR; TCRdb's copy has only in-frame clones and leaves some out. The sample contains approximately 210,000 clones, roughly 79% of which appear only once. Sequencing input: PBMCs or T cells enriched from blood (not recorded which). Every receptor here comes from a woman aged 45-65 years with acute COVID-19.

This chain uses TRBV5-1 with TRBJ1-6; possibly TRBD1 for D (6 bases). Trimming shortened V by 4 bases and J by 9 bases, and 17 bases separated the two germline ends. Germline values: CDR1 SGHRS, CDR2 YFSETQ. This CDR3 comprises 15 residues. The CDR3 DNA reads TGCGCCAGCAGCGTTGGCGGGGGCCGCAGTTCACCCCTCCACTTT. It encodes CASSVGGGRSSPLHF.

V is TRBV5-4 and J is TRBJ2-1, with 8 positions matching TRBD2. There are 14 residues in the CDR3. Germline CDR1 reads SGHNT; CDR2 reads YYREEE (reference sequence). V lost 3 bases and J lost 12; bases outside the gene matches: 11. CDR3 bases: TGTGCCAGCAGCTCTGCTCGCCTCCGGGGGGGGCAGTTCTTC. Amino acids: CASSSARLRGGQFF.

This clone was found a few times. V gene TRBV5-1 combines with J gene TRBJ2-1; tentative D call: TRBD1 (6 bases). Germline CDR1 is SGHRS and CDR2 is YFSETQ. CDR3 length equals 16 residues. Trimming removed 3 bases from V and 2 bases from J, with 15 bases in between. The CDR3 nucleotides are TGCGCCAGCAGCTCGACGCGTGGGGGCACCTACAATGAGCAGTTCTTC. Protein sequence: CASSSTRGGTYNEQFF.

CDR3 coding DNA: TGTGCCAGTAGTGGGCTTAATGAAAAACTGTTTTTT. Amino acid sequence: CASSGLNEKLFF. The rearrangement uses TRBV19 and TRBJ1-4; no clear D gene. The CDR3 runs to 12 residues. Germline V gives CDR1 LNHDA, CDR2 SQIVND (reference sequence). Trimming stripped 5 bases from V and 4 bases from J, with 5 bases between.

J is TRBJ2-7 and V is TRBV7-8; 9 bases align to TRBD2. The length of the CDR3 is 16 residues. V shed 5 bases, J shed 4 bases, and the junction held 12 bases outside the gene matches. Per the germline V gene, CDR1 is SGHVS and CDR2 is FQNEAQ. CDR3 in amino acids: CASSPGRRGGFYEQYF. For the CDR3, the DNA is TGTGCCAGCAGCCCGGGCAGGCGGGGGGGCTTTTACGAGCAGTACTTC.

The chain is built from TRBV29-1 and TRBJ2-7, with D maybe TRBD2 (5 bases). Germline CDR1 and CDR2: SQVTM and ANQGSEA. V gave up 4 bases and J gave up 6 bases, with 7 bases separating them. This CDR3 region has 10 residues. CDR3 amino acids: CSVVSGEQYF. In DNA, the CDR3 is TGCAGCGTTGTAAGCGGCGAGCAGTACTTC.

This clone occurred a few times. This rearrangement joins TRBV19 to TRBJ1-5; unclear D gene. Germline CDR1 reads LNHDA; CDR2 reads SQIVND (reference sequence). The CDR3 totals 15 residues. Trimming took 3 bases from V and 4 from J, leaving 13 bases between them. CDR3 sequence (DNA): TGTGCCAGTAGTATCCCAGGCAGAATAAATCAGCCCCAGCATTTT. Protein sequence: CASSIPGRINQPQHF.

This clone is a singleton in its sample. V usage is TRBV6-2 or TRBV6-3 and J usage is TRBJ2-1; no definite D call. Germline CDR1 reads MNHEY; CDR2 reads SVGEGT. V gave up 5 bases and J gave up 3 bases, with 8 bases separating them. This CDR3 has 13 amino acids. The CDR3 nucleotides read TGTGCCAGCAGTATGACTGGCTACAATGAGCAGTTCTTC. Its protein is CASSMTGYNEQFF.

J is TRBJ1-2 and V is TRBV27; TRBD1 aligns across 9 bases. CDR3 length: 16 amino acids. The germline CDR1 and CDR2 sequences are MNHEY and SMNVEV (reference sequence). With V trimmed by 5 bases and J by 5 bases, 12 bases remained unmatched. CDR3 amino acids: CASSRTGTGIGYGYTF. The DNA for the CDR3 is TGTGCCAGCAGTCGTACCGGGACAGGGATAGGATATGGCTACACCTTC.

The rearrangement links TRBV9 to TRBJ2-3, with TRBD2 matching over 14 bases. V gave up 2 bases and J gave up 1 base; unmatched junction bases: 0. This CDR3 contains 16 residues. CDR1 and CDR2 from the germline V gene are SGDLS and YYNGEE. CDR3 sequence (DNA): TGTGCCAGCAGCGTGACTAGCGGGAGGGGCACAGATACGCAGTATTTT. It codes for CASSVTSGRGTDTQYF.